The 24 T cell receptor beta chains below come from one sample, sequenced in a study of beta chain features in type 1 diabetes. As every portion of the isolated RNA was reverse transcribed, the sequencing read expressed TCRB transcripts. Profiling relied on immunoSEQ multiplex PCR, and the TCRdb table lists in-frame clones only, not all of them. The sample records 350,000 to 400,000 clones, around 15% being singletons. Sequenced material: naive CD4+ T cells from blood. These TCRs come from a woman younger than 35 in good health.

This clone was detected only a few times. One end of the junction fails to match germline, which may point to a read error. This chain uses TRBV6-6 with TRBJ1-5; D remains ambiguous. The CDR3 length is 15 residues. In germline, CDR1 is MNHNY, CDR2 SVGAGI (reference sequence). CDR3 DNA sequence: TGTGCCAGCAGTTACAAAGAGGCTAGCTATCAGCCCCAGCATTTT. Translation gives CASSYKEASYQPQHF.

A few counts support this clone. This chain connects TRBV6-6 to TRBJ2-7, with a weak D call TRBD2 (5 bases). V was trimmed by 2 bases and J by 0 bases, leaving 14 bases between them. The CDR3 spans 16 residues. CDR1 and CDR2 (germline): MNHNY, SVGAGI (reference sequence). The CDR3 DNA reads TGTGCCAGCAGTTACCACGACGGGGTTGCCTCCTACGAGCAGTACTTC. Its protein product is CASSYHDGVASYEQYF.

This clone was found a few times. V gene TRBV4-3 combines with J gene TRBJ1-4, with TRBD1 matching 8 bases. Trimming cost V 0 bases and J 7 bases; bases outside gene matches: 4. The CDR3 totals 15 residues. The V gene's germline CDR1 is LGHNA and CDR2 YSLEER. The CDR3 here is CASSQEIDRGEKLFF. The CDR3 coding sequence is TGCGCCAGCAGCCAAGAGATAGACAGGGGTGAAAAACTGTTTTTT.

This chain connects TRBV2 to TRBJ2-2; D is undetermined. The CDR3 sequence is 14 residues long. Germline CDR1 SNHLY, CDR2 FYNNEI. The V end was cut by 5 bases, the J end by 1 base, with 8 bases between. Here the CDR3 reads CASSPGVNTGELFF. The DNA of the CDR3 is TGTGCCAGCAGTCCTGGAGTGAACACCGGGGAGCTGTTTTTT.

Concerning this clone itself: This same CDR3 is encoded by further DNA sequences in the sample. This sequence joins TRBV7-2 and TRBJ2-3, with TRBD1 as a possible D gene (6 bases). The CDR3 has 14 residues. V was cut by 5 bases and J by 0 bases, with 9 bases left in between. Germline values: CDR1 SGHTA, CDR2 FQGNSA. DNA of the CDR3: TGTGCCAGCAGCCCTGGACAGAGCACAGATACGCAGTATTTT. Encoded protein: CASSPGQSTDTQYF.

This clone was picked up a small number of times. The chain combines TRBV7-9 with TRBJ2-1; 9 nucleotides align to TRBD2. Unmatched junction bases numbered 8, after V lost 3 bases and J lost 5 bases. This CDR3 is 16 amino acids long. Looked up from germline, CDR1 is SEHNR and CDR2 is FQNEAQ (reference sequence). This chain's CDR3 is CASSFTLAGANNEQFF. DNA for the CDR3: TGTGCCAGCAGCTTTACACTAGCGGGCGCCAACAATGAGCAGTTCTTC.

This clone turned up a few times. The chain couples TRBV4-2 to TRBJ1-2; D gene uncertain. The V and J ends lost 1 base and 8 bases respectively, with 11 bases between them. Germline CDR1 is LGHNA and CDR2 is YNFKEQ. The CDR3 contains 13 residues. CDR3 sequence reads: CASSQGERRGYTF. CDR3 bases: TGTGCCAGCAGCCAAGGCGAGAGGAGAGGCTACACCTTC.

A few counts support this clone. The chain combines TRBV18 with TRBJ1-2; D unclear. V lost 3 bases to trimming and J lost 2 bases, with 10 bases between them. Germline V gives CDR1 KGHSH, CDR2 LQKENI. This CDR3 contains 14 residues. The CDR3 DNA sequence: TGTGCCAGCTCACCGGTCGGTCGAAACTATGGCTACACCTTC. Amino acids: CASSPVGRNYGYTF. The variable domain in full, completed from reference TRBV18 and TRBJ1-2, reads NAGVMQNPRHLVRRRGQEARLRCSPMKGHSHVYWYRQLPEEGLKFMVYLQKENIIDESGMPKERFSAEFPKEGPSILRIQQVVRGDSAAYFCASSPVGRNYGYTFGSGTRLTVV.

This clone was counted only a few times. This CDR3 is also generated by other DNA sequences in the sample. The V and J genes are TRBV7-2 and TRBJ1-2; 8 nucleotides match TRBD1. V lost 5 bases and J lost 7; bases outside the gene matches: 6. The length of the CDR3 is 13 residues. Germline V gene sequence: CDR1 SGHTA, CDR2 FQGNSA. In DNA, the CDR3 is TGTGCCAGCAGCCCGGACAGGGTGGGTGGCTACACCTTC. Its translation: CASSPDRVGGYTF.

This clone was counted only a few times. The CDR3 here is CSAVDMFAGELFF. In DNA, the CDR3 is TGCAGCGCGGTCGACATGTTCGCCGGGGAGCTGTTTTTT. This chain connects TRBV29-1 to TRBJ2-2, with unresolved D. The CDR3 loop spans 13 amino acids. Germline-derived CDR1 and CDR2 are SQVTM and ANQGSEA. The V end was cut by 7 bases, the J end by 6 bases, with 15 bases between.

This sequence joins TRBV19 and TRBJ2-4; 10 positions agree with TRBD1. The junction had 12 bases not matched to a gene; V was cut back by 5 bases and J by 8 bases. Germline CDR1 and CDR2: LNHDA and SQIVND (reference sequence). The CDR3 spans 16 residues. As DNA, the CDR3 is TGTGCCAGTAGTCCCTCTACGACAGGGGGCGGTCACATTCAGTACTTC. Its protein is CASSPSTTGGGHIQYF. Complete variable domain (other parts from reference TRBV19 and TRBJ2-4): DGGITQSPKYLFRKEGQNVTLSCEQNLNHDAMYWYRQDPGQGLRLIYYSQIVNDFQKGDIAEGYSVSREKKESFPLTVTSAQKNPTAFYLCASSPSTTGGGHIQYFGAGTRLSVL.

This clone was seen a handful of times. The J gene is TRBJ2-1, the V gene TRBV30, with TRBD2 identical over 8 bases. CDR1 is GTSNPN, CDR2 SVGIG, per germline (reference sequence). The CDR3 has 16 residues. V dropped 2 bases and J dropped 9; count of bases not matched to a gene: 15. CDR3 sequence (DNA): TGTGCCTGGAGTTCCCATAGAGTAGCGGGAAAGGGTGAGCAGTTCTTC. Protein sequence: CAWSSHRVAGKGEQFF.

This clone was observed a handful of times. V and J are TRBV28 and TRBJ1-5; D gene ambiguous. CDR3 length: 15 amino acids. V was clipped by 4 bases and J by 2 bases, with 12 bases between them. Germline assignment: CDR1 MDHEN and CDR2 SYDVKM. DNA for the CDR3: TGTGCCAGCAGTTCTAACTGGGAGGGCAATCAGCCCCAGCATTTT. Protein sequence: CASSSNWEGNQPQHF.

This clone was recorded a few times. V usage is TRBV29-1 and J usage is TRBJ1-4; tentatively, D is TRBD1 (6 bases). Germline V gene data show CDR1 as SQVTM and CDR2 as ANQGSEA. V was clipped by 7 bases and J by 7 bases, with 13 bases between them. The CDR3 loop spans 12 amino acids. CDR3 in amino acids: CSANRVGEKLFF. The CDR3 coding sequence is TGCAGCGCAAACAGGGTGGGTGAAAAACTGTTTTTT.

For this clone: Other DNA sequences within the sample encode an identical CDR3. V usage is TRBV30 and J usage is TRBJ2-1; D remains unclear. Germline V gene lookup returns CDR1 GTSNPN and CDR2 SVGIG (reference sequence). The CDR3 has 12 amino acids. With 0 bases removed from V and 3 bases from J, the gap between germline ends came to 3 bases. DNA of the CDR3: TGTGCCTGGAGTGTACTCTACAATGAGCAGTTCTTC. Translating it yields CAWSVLYNEQFF.

V gene TRBV27 combines with J gene TRBJ2-7; weak D call: TRBD1 (6 bases). The CDR3 consists of 15 residues. The V gene's germline CDR1 is MNHEY and CDR2 SMNVEV (reference sequence). The ends were cut back, 4 bases at V and 1 base at J, with 14 bases in the middle. The CDR3 is CASSYSSDRSYEQYF. The CDR3 bases are TGTGCCAGCAGTTACTCTTCCGACAGGTCCTACGAGCAGTACTTC.

The table lists this clone with a few counts. The genes are TRBV5-4 and TRBJ2-1; 9 bases map to TRBD1. The CDR3 extends over 14 amino acids. CDR1 is SGHNT and CDR2 is YYREEE in the germline V gene (reference sequence). The trim removed 4 bases at V and 7 bases at J, leaving 6 bases unmatched. CDR3 nucleotide sequence: TGTGCCAGCAGCCCTTCGACAGGGGGGAATGAGCAGTTCTTC. Translation gives CASSPSTGGNEQFF.

This chain connects TRBV29-1 to TRBJ1-5; 8 positions match TRBD1. The CDR3 extends over 14 amino acids. V shed 3 bases, J shed 4 bases, and the junction held 5 bases outside the gene matches. Per the germline V gene, CDR1 is SQVTM and CDR2 is ANQGSEA. Written as DNA, the CDR3 is TGCAGCGTTGAGGTGGACAGGGAAAATCAGCCCCAGCATTTT. Translating gives CSVEVDRENQPQHF.

This clone was seen more than once but under ten times. This rearrangement joins TRBV7-9 to TRBJ2-1, with TRBD1 as a possible D gene (6 bases). This CDR3 contains 16 residues. The V gene's germline CDR1 is SEHNR and CDR2 FQNEAQ (reference sequence). Trimming pared 0 bases from V and 7 bases from J, leaving 16 bases between. CDR3 sequence reads: CASSLAQGITKNEQFF. The CDR3 nucleotides are TGTGCCAGCAGCTTAGCCCAGGGGATAACGAAGAATGAGCAGTTCTTC.

This clone came up a few times. The V and J genes are TRBV4-3 and TRBJ1-1; tentative D call: TRBD1 (6 bases). Trimming cost V 0 bases and J 0 bases, with 26 bases left between them. The CDR3 is made up of 21 amino acids. Germline V gene lookup returns CDR1 LGHNA and CDR2 YSLEER. CDR3 sequence: CASSQEGAWDTISGVNTEAFF. In nucleotides, the CDR3 is TGCGCCAGCAGCCAAGAGGGGGCTTGGGACACCATCTCTGGGGTGAACACTGAAGCTTTCTTT.

V is TRBV11-1 and J is TRBJ2-6; TRBD1 is a possible D gene (5 bases). V was clipped by 6 bases and J by 4 bases, with 13 bases between them. The CDR3 contains 15 residues. Germline lookup yields CDR1 SGHAT and CDR2 FQDESV (reference sequence). The CDR3 nucleotides are TGTGCCAGCAGTTCCAGGGTTTCCGGGGCCAACGTCCTGACTTTC. As protein: CASSSRVSGANVLTF. The full variable domain, completed using reference TRBV11-1 and TRBJ2-6, is EAEVAQSPRYKITEKSQAVAFWCDPISGHATLYWYRQILGQGPELLVQFQDESVVDDSQLPKDRFSAERLKGVDSTLKIQPAELGDSAMYLCASSSRVSGANVLTFGAGSRLTVL.

This chain joins TRBV27 and TRBJ2-1, with TRBD2 matching over 8 bases. Germline values: CDR1 MNHEY, CDR2 SMNVEV (reference sequence). The CDR3 runs 14 residues. With V trimmed by 6 bases and J by 4 bases, 5 bases remained unmatched. This CDR3 reads CASRPGLVYNEQFF. CDR3 nucleotides: TGTGCCAGCAGGCCGGGACTAGTATACAATGAGCAGTTCTTC.

This clone turned up a few times. This chain links TRBV29-1 with TRBJ1-1; a weak D match, TRBD1 (5 bases). The CDR3 covers 13 residues. Germline CDR1 and CDR2: SQVTM and ANQGSEA. Trimming left V 0 bases short and J 4 bases short, with 9 bases between. The DNA of the CDR3 is TGCAGCGTTGAAGAAGGGGCCGGCACTGAAGCTTTCTTT. It translates to CSVEEGAGTEAFF.

The rearrangement joins TRBV30 to TRBJ1-1; unclear D gene. Germline-derived CDR1 and CDR2 are GTSNPN and SVGIG (reference sequence). This CDR3 spans 13 amino acids. Trimming pared 4 bases from V and 10 bases from J, leaving 19 bases between. DNA for the CDR3: TGTGCCTGGATGGGTAGGGTGTCGGGGAGAGCTTTCTTT. This encodes CAWMGRVSGRAFF.